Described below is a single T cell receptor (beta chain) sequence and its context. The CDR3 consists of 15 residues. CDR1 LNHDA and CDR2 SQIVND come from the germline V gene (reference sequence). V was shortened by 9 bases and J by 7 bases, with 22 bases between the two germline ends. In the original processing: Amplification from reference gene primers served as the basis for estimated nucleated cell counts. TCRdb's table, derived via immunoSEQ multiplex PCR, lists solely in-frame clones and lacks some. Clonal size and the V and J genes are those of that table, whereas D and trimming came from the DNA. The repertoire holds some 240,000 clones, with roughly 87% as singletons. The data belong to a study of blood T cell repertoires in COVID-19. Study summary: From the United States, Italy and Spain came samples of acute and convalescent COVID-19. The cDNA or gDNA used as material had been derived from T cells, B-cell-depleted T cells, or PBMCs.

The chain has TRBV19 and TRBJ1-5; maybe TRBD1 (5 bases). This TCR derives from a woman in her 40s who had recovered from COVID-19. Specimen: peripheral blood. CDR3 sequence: CASTMPGRVGQPQHF. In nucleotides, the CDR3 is TGTGCCAGCACCATGCCAGGGAGGGTAGGGCAGCCCCAGCATTTT.